This paragraph covers one TCR beta chain sequence. TCRdb itself ran the RT-PCR reads through MiXCR, one entry per CDR3 protein. Among hundreds of thousands of distinct CDR3 sequences listed, about 14% were seen once. Germline CDR1 reads MGHRA; CDR2 reads YSYEKL. CDR3 length: 16 amino acids. Trimming shortened V by 4 bases and J by 1 base, and 16 bases separated the two germline ends. The sequence was collected from a female donor in good health, serving as a healthy control. The chain has TRBV4-1 and TRBJ1-1; D is perhaps TRBD1 (6 bases). The sample taken for sequencing was memory CD4+ T cells from blood. The CDR3 loop is CASSLAGGAQNTEAFF. The CDR3 region has the DNA TGCGCCAGCAGCCTCGCTGGGGGGGCGCAGAACACTGAAGCTTTCTTT.